The source of this TCR beta chain is a study of siplizumab effects on memory and regulatory T cells. The study, taken as a whole, reports: Naive T cells were seemingly more diverse than memory cells, and major contributions to the alloresponse seemed to be made by them. The Treg-derived share of mappable alloreactive CD4+ clones averaged roughly 64% with siplizumab and 26.9% in controls.

Libraries were prepared by immunoSEQ multiplex PCR; TCRdb keeps only in-frame clonotypes and omits some of them. The data hold around 100,000 clones, with around 90% observed a single time. CDR1 is DFQATT, CDR2 SNEGSKA, per germline (reference sequence). The CDR3 spans 11 residues. V was clipped by 2 bases and J by 4 bases, with 6 bases between them. As to this clone: Its antigen is not known.

The chain combines TRBV20-1 with TRBJ2-7, with D possibly being TRBD1 (6 bases). The origin of this receptor is a human donor in good health. The sample was CD4+ T cells sorted from blood. CDR3 DNA: TGCAGTGCTAGAAGGGGGTACGAGCAGTACTTC. It yields the protein CSARRGYEQYF.